The sequence of this T cell receptor (beta chain) was determined in a study of shared clonotypes between healthy human individuals. A remark on this clone: Its cognate antigen is unknown.

Profiled with immunoSEQ multiplex PCR; TCRdb holds only in-frame clones, not every one. This table holds about a million clones, 60% to 85% found once. This CDR3 is built from 11 residues. Per germline, CDR1 SGHAT and CDR2 FQNNGV. Trimming removed 8 bases at V and 2 bases at J, with 6 bases between. All donors qualified as healthy HIV-negative adults and had experienced no recent acute infections or vaccinations. Whole-study findings and limits: Larger richness was generally estimated for naive than memory subsets. Specimens sampled were limited to blood, with tissue repertoires likely differing.

Specimen: memory CD4+ T cells from PBMCs. Stated subset: CD45RA-negative fraction. The V call is TRBV11-2, the J call TRBJ1-1; D is ambiguous. This clonotype originated in a man aged 18 to 30 in good health. Some clones in this sample may be carry-over from other donors' samples. CDR3 protein: CASVENTEAFF. CDR3 sequence (DNA): TGTGCCAGCGTAGAAAACACTGAAGCTTTCTTT.